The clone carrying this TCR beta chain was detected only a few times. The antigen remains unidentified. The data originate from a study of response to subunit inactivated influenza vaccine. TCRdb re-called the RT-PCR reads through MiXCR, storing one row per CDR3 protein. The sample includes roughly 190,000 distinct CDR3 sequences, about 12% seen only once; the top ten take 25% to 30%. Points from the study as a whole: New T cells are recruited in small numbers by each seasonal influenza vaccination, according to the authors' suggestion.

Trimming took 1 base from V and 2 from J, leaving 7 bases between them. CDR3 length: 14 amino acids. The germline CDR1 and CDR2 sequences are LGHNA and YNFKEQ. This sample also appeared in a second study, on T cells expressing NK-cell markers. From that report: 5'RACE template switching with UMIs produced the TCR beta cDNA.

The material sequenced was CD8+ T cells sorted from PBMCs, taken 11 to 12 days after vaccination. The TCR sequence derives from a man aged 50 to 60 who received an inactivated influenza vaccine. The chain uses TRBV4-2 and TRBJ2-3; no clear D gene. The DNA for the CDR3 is TGTGCCAGCAGCCAAGCAAAGAACACAGATACGCAGTATTTT. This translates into CASSQAKNTDTQYF.